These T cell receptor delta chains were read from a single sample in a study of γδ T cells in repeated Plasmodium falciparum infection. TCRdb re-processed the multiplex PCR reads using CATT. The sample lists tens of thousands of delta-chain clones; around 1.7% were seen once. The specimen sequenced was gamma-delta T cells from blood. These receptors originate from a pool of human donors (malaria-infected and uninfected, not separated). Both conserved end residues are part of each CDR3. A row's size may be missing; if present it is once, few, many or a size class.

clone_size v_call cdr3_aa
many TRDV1 CALGEFCPPNSYRYWGKRYTDKLIF
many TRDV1 CALGEPQYWGIRPWTDKLIF
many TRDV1 CALGELTRVSYVAGYCTDKLIF
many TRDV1 CALGELWGWGFDKLIF
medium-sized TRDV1 CALGEDPSPLYKSFSPYTDELIF
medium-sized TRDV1 CALGDLDGTGGYVIYTDKLIF
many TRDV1 CALGELPRGGTTKYTDKLIF
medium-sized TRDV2 CACDYNWGIATDKLIF
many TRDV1 CALGPPAGYAPDKLIF
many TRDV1 CALGEGSVTDKLIF
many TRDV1 CALGGEGRWRLGDSPDKLIF
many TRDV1 CALGKPSYFFWGSRTDKLIF
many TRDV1 CALGETFLVLYWGIRPDKLIF
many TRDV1 CALGEPRLTGERDTDKLIF
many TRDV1 CALGELGPTELLGDWCDKLIF
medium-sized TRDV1 CALGEPLVLGELNTDKLIF
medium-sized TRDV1 CALVELPRLGLLNYLKLIF
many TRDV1 CALGPEGPSGSDTDKLIF
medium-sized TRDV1 CALGEKGGRTDKLIF
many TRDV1 CALGELSLRAGDDDTDKLIF
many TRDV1 CALGELEGPGDPTLNRYTDKLIF
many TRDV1 CALGDPFWRGILDFKLIF
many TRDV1 CALGELGWVGYTDKLIF
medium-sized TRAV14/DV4 CATLIRVADKLIF
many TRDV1 CALGLRGPWYWGIPDKLIF
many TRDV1 CALEPFRPAGGYARSDKLIF
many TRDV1 CALGEWIDWGPYTDKLIF
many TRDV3 CAFIPRHWGSEEDKLIF
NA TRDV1 CALGELRRGYLGDTGGYTGKLIF
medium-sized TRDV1 CALGELKIFLLTPGIMYTDKLIF
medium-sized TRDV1 CALGPDHAGDTRGGLIF